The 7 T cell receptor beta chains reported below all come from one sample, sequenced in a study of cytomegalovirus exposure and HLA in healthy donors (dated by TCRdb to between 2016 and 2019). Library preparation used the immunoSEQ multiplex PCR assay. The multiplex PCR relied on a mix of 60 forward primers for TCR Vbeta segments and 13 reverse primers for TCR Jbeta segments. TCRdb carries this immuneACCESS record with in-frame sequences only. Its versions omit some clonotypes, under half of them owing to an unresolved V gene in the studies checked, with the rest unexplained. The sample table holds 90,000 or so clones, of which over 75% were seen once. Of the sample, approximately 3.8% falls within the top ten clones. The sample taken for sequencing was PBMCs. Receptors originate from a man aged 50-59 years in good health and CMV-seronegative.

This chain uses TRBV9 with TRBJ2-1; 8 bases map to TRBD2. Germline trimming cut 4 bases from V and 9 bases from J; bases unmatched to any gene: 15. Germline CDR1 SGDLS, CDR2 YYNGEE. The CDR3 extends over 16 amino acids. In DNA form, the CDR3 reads TGTGCCAGCAGCACAACCGGGACTAGGTCCCCGGGTGAGCAGTTCTTC. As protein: CASSTTGTRSPGEQFF.

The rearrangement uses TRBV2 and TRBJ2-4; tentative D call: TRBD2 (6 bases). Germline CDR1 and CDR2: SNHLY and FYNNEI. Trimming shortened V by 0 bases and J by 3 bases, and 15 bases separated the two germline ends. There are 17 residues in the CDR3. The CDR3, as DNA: TGTGCCAGCAGTGAAGCGGCGGGGAACCCCTACAAAAACATTCAGTACTTC. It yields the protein CASSEAAGNPYKNIQYF.

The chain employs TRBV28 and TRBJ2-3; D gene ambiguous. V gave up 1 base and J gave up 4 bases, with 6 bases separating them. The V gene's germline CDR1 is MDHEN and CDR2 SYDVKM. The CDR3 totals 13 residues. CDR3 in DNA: TGTGCCAGCAGTTTATTTTCCTCAGATACGCAGTATTTT. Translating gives CASSLFSSDTQYF.

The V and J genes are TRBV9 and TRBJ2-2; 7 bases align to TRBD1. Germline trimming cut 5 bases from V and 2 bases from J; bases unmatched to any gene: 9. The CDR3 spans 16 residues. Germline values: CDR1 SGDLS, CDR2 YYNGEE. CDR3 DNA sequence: TGTGCCAGCAGTGAAGACAGGGTAGTAAACACCGGGGAGCTGTTTTTT. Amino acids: CASSEDRVVNTGELFF.

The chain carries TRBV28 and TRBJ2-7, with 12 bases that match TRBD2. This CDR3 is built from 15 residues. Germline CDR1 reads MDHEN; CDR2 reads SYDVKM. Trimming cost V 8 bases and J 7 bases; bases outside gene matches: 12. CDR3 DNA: TGTGCCAGCGTCACGACTAGCGGGAGATTTGGGGAGCAGTACTTC. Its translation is CASVTTSGRFGEQYF.

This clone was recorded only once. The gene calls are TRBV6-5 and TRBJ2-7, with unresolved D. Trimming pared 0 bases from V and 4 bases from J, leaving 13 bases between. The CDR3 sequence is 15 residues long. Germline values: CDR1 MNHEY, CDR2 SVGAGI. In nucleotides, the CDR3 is TGTGCCAGCAGTTACTCAGCGTTTGGAAGTTACGAGCAGTACTTC. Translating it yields CASSYSAFGSYEQYF.

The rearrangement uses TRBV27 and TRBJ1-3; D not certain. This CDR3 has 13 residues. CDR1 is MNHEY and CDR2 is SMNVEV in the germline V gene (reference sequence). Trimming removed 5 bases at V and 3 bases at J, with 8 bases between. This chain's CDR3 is CASSQAVGNTIYF. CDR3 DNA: TGTGCCAGCAGTCAAGCCGTTGGAAACACCATATATTTT.